The TCR beta chain under discussion was sequenced for a study of blood T cell repertoires in COVID-19. Turning to the study itself: Samples taken during acute and convalescent COVID-19 were collected in the United States, Italy and Spain. Nucleic acid was either cDNA or gDNA, and it came from T cells, B-cell-depleted T cells, or PBMCs.

Under the authors' procedure: Reference gene primer amplification in the assay estimated nucleated cell counts. Sequencing used immunoSEQ multiplex PCR; TCRdb keeps in-frame clones, though not all of them. V, J and clone size reflect that table, while D and trimming were determined from the DNA. The profile shows about 160,000 clones, approximately 84% of them singletons. CDR3 size: 15 residues. The germline V and J ends were trimmed by 4 bases and 4 bases, with 15 bases remaining between them. CDR1 and CDR2 from the germline V gene are MNHEY and SVGAGI. This receptor was identified in a woman older than 75 with acute or convalescent COVID-19. This chain joins TRBV6-5 and TRBJ2-3; D may be TRBD1 (6 bases). Material: peripheral blood. As DNA, the CDR3 is TGTGCCAGCAGTTCCCAGGGGCTGGTTTCAGATACGCAGTATTTT. As protein: CASSSQGLVSDTQYF.